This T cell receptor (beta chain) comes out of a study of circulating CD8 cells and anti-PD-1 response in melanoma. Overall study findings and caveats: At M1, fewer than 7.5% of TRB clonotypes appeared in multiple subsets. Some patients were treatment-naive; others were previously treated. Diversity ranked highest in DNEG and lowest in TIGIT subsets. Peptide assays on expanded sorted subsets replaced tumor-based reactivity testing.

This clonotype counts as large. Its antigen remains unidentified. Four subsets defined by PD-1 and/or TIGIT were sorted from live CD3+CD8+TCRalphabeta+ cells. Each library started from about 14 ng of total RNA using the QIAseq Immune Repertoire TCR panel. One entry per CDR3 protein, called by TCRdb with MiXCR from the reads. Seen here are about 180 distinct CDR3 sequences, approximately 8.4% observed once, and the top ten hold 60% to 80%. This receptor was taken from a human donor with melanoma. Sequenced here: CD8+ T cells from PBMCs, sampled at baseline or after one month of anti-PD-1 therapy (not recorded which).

This chain's CDR3 is CASTGLVTTGELFF. CDR3 bases: TGTGCCAGCACGGGACTAGTAACGACCGGGGAGCTGTTTTTT. V usage is TRBV28 and J usage is TRBJ2-2; 8 bases agree with TRBD2. CDR1 and CDR2 from the germline V gene are MDHEN and SYDVKM. The V and J ends lost 7 bases and 5 bases, in that order; junction bases with no gene match: 6. The CDR3 contains 14 residues.